A single sample is the source of the 12 T cell receptor beta chains below, sequenced in a study of CD8 T cells in ankylosing spondylitis. Study findings and constraints: Characteristic, it appeared, of ankylosing spondylitis blood was a TCR beta motif of fewer than 10 highly homologous variants.

No antigens are known for them. MiXCR, run by TCRdb on the 5' RACE reads, gives a single entry per CDR3 protein. The table includes around 490,000 distinct CDR3 sequences, roughly 5% detected once. Sample: blood, either unsorted or a sorted T cell fraction (not recorded which). The origin of the receptors is a male donor with ankylosing spondylitis.

The chain recombines TRBV11-1 with TRBJ2-6, with no clear D. With 2 bases removed from V and 4 bases from J, the gap between germline ends came to 18 bases. The CDR3 length is 18 residues. The germline gives CDR1 SGHAT, CDR2 FQDESV (reference sequence). The CDR3 DNA is TGTGCCAGCAGCTTAACCCTCCAAACCCGCCTGGGGGCCAACGTCCTGACTTTC. Amino acids: CASSLTLQTRLGANVLTF. Drawing the rest from reference TRBV11-1 and TRBJ2-6, the complete variable domain is EAEVAQSPRYKITEKSQAVAFWCDPISGHATLYWYRQILGQGPELLVQFQDESVVDDSQLPKDRFSAERLKGVDSTLKIQPAELGDSAMYLCASSLTLQTRLGANVLTFGAGSRLTVL.

This clonotype has ten or more counts. The chain combines TRBV29-1 with TRBJ1-2; D remains unclear. The CDR3 length is 13 residues. Germline CDR1 and CDR2: SQVTM and ANQGSEA. V lost 3 bases to trimming and J lost 4 bases, with 12 bases between them. CDR3 coding DNA: TGCAGCGTTGATAGGAGGGAGGGCTATGGCTACACCTTC. Its protein product is CSVDRREGYGYTF.

This clonotype occurred many times. V and J are TRBV4-3 and TRBJ1-4; no firm D call. Trimming shortened V by 3 bases and J by 5 bases, and 10 bases separated the two germline ends. CDR3 size: 14 residues. Germline CDR1 LGHNA, CDR2 YSLEER. This CDR3 reads CASSHILQNEKLFF. CDR3 nucleotide sequence: TGCGCCAGCAGCCACATCCTGCAAAATGAAAAACTGTTTTTT.

The table lists this clonotype with many counts. The V and J genes are TRBV20-1 and TRBJ1-4, with a possible D match to TRBD1 (6 bases). Per the germline V gene, CDR1 is DFQATT and CDR2 is SNEGSKA (reference sequence). Trimming stripped 5 bases from V and 5 bases from J, with 15 bases between. The CDR3 is 14 amino acids. The DNA of the CDR3 is TGCAGTGCTCCCAGACAGGCCTCAAATGAAAAACTGTTTTTT. Protein: CSAPRQASNEKLFF.

This clonotype was picked up many times. The chain combines TRBV9 with TRBJ2-3; 8 bases map to TRBD2. The J segment lost 12 bases and the V segment lost 4 bases, leaving 7 bases of the junction unmatched. This CDR3 has 12 amino acids. The germline CDR1 and CDR2 sequences are SGDLS and YYNGEE. The chain's CDR3 is CASSSSGTRQYF. In DNA, the CDR3 is TGTGCCAGCAGCTCCTCCGGGACTAGACAGTATTTT.

V usage is TRBV11-2 and J usage is TRBJ2-3; D is unclear. The length of the CDR3 is 18 residues. CDR1 is SGHAT, CDR2 FQNNGV, per germline. V was cut by 0 bases and J by 4 bases, with 20 bases left in between. For the CDR3, the DNA is TGTGCCAGCAGCTTAGATTATCACTCCTTGGCCCCATCAGATACGCAGTATTTT. Amino acids: CASSLDYHSLAPSDTQYF.

In regard to this clonotype: This sequence may be a read error, since a much larger clone differs from it by one base. The CDR3 spells CASRLEGGASPLHF. Written as DNA, the CDR3 is TGTGCCAGCCGCTTGGAAGGGGGCGCGTCACCCCTCCACTTT. The chain couples TRBV13 to TRBJ1-6; 7 nucleotides align to TRBD1. There are 14 residues in the CDR3. The germline V gene encodes CDR1 PRHDT and CDR2 FYEKMQ (reference sequence).

This clonotype was recorded many times. This rearrangement joins TRBV15 to TRBJ1-5; no clear D. The CDR3 has 13 amino acids. Trimming cost V 1 base and J 5 bases, with 6 bases left between them. Germline V gene sequence: CDR1 LNHNV, CDR2 YYDKDF (reference sequence). CDR3 sequence: CATSRARDQPQHF. CDR3 bases: TGTGCCACCAGCAGAGCCCGGGATCAGCCCCAGCATTTT.

In this sample, this clonotype turned up many times. This chain uses TRBV5-1 with TRBJ2-5; TRBD2 might be the D (6 bases). Germline V gene sequence: CDR1 SGHRS, CDR2 YFSETQ. The V gene lost 4 bases and the J gene lost 9 bases, with 19 bases spanning the gap. The length of the CDR3 is 14 residues. The CDR3 DNA follows: TGCGCCAGCAGCCCTGACCTCCCCTCGGGGGCCCAGTACTTC. Its protein is CASSPDLPSGAQYF.

This clonotype was found many times. The chain couples TRBV20-1 to TRBJ2-1; D is tentatively TRBD1 or TRBD2 (5 bases each). V was shortened by 2 bases and J by 6 bases, with 11 bases between the two germline ends. This CDR3 is built from 13 residues. The germline gives CDR1 DFQATT, CDR2 SNEGSKA (reference sequence). The CDR3 DNA reads as TGCAGTGCTAGATGGGACCTTTTCAATGAGCAGTTCTTC. It yields the protein CSARWDLFNEQFF.

At least ten counts were recorded for this clonotype. The chain recombines TRBV28 with TRBJ1-2; TRBD1 might be the D (5 bases). The CDR3 is 13 residues long. V lost 5 bases and J 5 bases, leaving 12 bases between the germline ends. The germline V gene encodes CDR1 MDHEN and CDR2 SYDVKM. This CDR3 is CASSPGRKYGYTF. DNA of the CDR3: TGTGCCAGCAGTCCGGGACGGAAATATGGCTACACCTTC.

This clonotype was seen repeatedly, ten times or more. The chain links TRBV5-1 to TRBJ2-2; D possibly matches TRBD1 or TRBD2 (5 bases each). Trimming removed 5 bases from V and 0 bases from J, with 14 bases in between. The germline V gene has CDR1 SGHRS and CDR2 YFSETQ. The CDR3 is 16 amino acids. The CDR3 DNA sequence: TGCGCCAGCAGTGCTATAAGGGGAGCGAACACCGGGGAGCTGTTTTTT. It specifies CASSAIRGANTGELFF.